The T cell receptor (beta chain) described here comes from a study of blood T cell repertoires in COVID-19. Study details: The origin of the acute and convalescent COVID-19 samples was the United States, Italy and Spain.

Clones were sequenced by immunoSEQ multiplex PCR, and TCRdb holds only the in-frame ones, with some missing. Of 150,000 or so clones detected, around 80% appear once; the ten largest clones hold just over 6%. V shed 6 bases, J shed 4 bases, and the junction held 8 bases outside the gene matches. Germline lookup yields CDR1 MDHEN and CDR2 SYDVKM. The CDR3 consists of 15 residues. This clone was counted once. This clonotype was sampled from a woman in her forties or fifties who had recovered from COVID-19. Sequenced: PBMCs or T cells enriched from blood (not recorded which). The chain carries TRBV28 and TRBJ2-1; 8 nucleotides align to TRBD2. The CDR3 nucleotides read TGTGCCAGCAGATATCCGGGACTAGGTTACAATGAGCAGTTCTTC. Its translation is CASRYPGLGYNEQFF. The variable domain in full, with the rest retrieved from reference TRBV28 and TRBJ2-1, is DVKVTQSSRYLVKRTGEKVFLECVQDMDHENMFWYRQDPGLGLRLIYFSYDVKMKEKGDIPEGYSVSREKKERFSLILESASTNQTSMYLCASRYPGLGYNEQFFGPGTRLTVL.